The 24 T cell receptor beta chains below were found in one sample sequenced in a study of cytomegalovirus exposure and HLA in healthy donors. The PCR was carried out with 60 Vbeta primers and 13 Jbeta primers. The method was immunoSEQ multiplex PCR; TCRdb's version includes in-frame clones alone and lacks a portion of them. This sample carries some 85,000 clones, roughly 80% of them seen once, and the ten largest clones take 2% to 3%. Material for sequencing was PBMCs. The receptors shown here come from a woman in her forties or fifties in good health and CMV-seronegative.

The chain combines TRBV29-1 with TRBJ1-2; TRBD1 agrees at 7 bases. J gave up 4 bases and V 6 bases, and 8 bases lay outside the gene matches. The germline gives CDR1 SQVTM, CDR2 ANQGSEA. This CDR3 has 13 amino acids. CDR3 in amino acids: CSVSTGSSYGYTF. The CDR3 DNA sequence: TGCAGCGTATCGACAGGGTCTAGCTATGGCTACACCTTC.

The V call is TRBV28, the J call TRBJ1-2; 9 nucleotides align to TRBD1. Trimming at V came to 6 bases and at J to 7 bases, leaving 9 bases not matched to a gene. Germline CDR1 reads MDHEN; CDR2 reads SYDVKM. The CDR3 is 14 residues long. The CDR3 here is CASSLDRGTRGYTF. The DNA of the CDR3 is TGTGCCAGCAGCCTCGACAGGGGGACTCGTGGCTACACCTTC.

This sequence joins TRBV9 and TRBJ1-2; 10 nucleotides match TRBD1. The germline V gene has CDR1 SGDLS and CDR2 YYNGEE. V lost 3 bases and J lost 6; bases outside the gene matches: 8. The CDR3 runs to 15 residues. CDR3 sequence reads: CASSGAQDRGNGYTF. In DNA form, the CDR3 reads TGTGCCAGCAGCGGAGCGCAGGACAGGGGGAATGGCTACACCTTC.

Here the CDR3 reads CASSWRQGYEQYF. The CDR3 DNA reads TGTGCCAGCAGCTGGCGACAGGGTTACGAGCAGTACTTC. The chain uses TRBV7-3 and TRBJ2-7; 7 bases align to TRBD1. Germline V gene sequence: CDR1 SGHTA, CDR2 FQGTGA. The CDR3 runs 13 residues. J was trimmed by 4 bases and V by 4 bases; bases with no gene match: 4.

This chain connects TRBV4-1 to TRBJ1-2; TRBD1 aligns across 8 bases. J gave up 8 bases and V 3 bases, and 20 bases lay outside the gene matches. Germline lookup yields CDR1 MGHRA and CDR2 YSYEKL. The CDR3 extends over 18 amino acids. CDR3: CASSQETSRLQGVEGYTF. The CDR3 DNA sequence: TGCGCCAGCAGCCAGGAGACTTCCCGTTTACAGGGGGTAGAGGGCTACACCTTC.

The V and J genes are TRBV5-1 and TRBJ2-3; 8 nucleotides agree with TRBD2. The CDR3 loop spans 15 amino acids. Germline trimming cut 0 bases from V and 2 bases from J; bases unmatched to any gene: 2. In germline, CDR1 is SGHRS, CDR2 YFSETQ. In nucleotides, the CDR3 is TGCGCCAGCAGCTTGGGGACTAGCCCCACAGATACGCAGTATTTT. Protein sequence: CASSLGTSPTDTQYF.

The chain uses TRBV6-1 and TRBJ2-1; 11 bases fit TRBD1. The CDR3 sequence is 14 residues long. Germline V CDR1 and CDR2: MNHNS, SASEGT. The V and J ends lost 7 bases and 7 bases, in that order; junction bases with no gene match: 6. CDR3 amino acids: CASKLDRGRNEQFF. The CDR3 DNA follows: TGTGCCAGCAAGCTGGACAGGGGGCGTAATGAGCAGTTCTTC.

The CDR3 bases are TGTGCCAGTAGTATAGACCCCTTACAGGGTCTCTCCTACGAGCAGTACTTC. This codes for CASSIDPLQGLSYEQYF. J is TRBJ2-7 and V is TRBV19; D might be TRBD1 (6 bases). CDR1 is LNHDA, CDR2 SQIVND, per germline (reference sequence). V was trimmed by 0 bases and J by 0 bases, leaving 15 bases between them. CDR3 length: 17 amino acids.

The CDR3 here is CASSQPGLAINEQFF. In DNA, the CDR3 is TGCGCCAGCAGCCAACCGGGACTAGCCATCAATGAGCAGTTCTTC. The genes are TRBV4-3 and TRBJ2-1; 9 positions match TRBD2. CDR3 length equals 15 residues. Per germline, CDR1 LGHNA and CDR2 YSLEER. Trimming cost V 2 bases and J 6 bases; bases outside gene matches: 5.

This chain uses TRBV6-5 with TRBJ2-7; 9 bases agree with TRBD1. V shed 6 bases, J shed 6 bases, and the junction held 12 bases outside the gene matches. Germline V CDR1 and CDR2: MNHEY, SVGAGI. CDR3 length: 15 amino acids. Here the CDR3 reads CASRAGQGRLCEQYV. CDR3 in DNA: TGTGCCAGCAGAGCCGGACAGGGGAGGCTTTGCGAGCAGTACGTC.

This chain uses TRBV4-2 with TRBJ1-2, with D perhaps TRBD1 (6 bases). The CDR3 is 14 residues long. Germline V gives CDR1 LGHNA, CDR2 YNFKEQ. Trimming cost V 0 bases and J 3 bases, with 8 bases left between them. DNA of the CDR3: TGTGCCAGCAGCCAAGAGGGGGCCCACTATGGCTACACCTTC. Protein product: CASSQEGAHYGYTF.

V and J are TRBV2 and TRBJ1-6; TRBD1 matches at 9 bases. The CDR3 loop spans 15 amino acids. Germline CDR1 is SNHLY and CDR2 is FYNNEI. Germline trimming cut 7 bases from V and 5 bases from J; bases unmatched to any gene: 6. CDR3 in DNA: TGTGCCAGCACGGGACAGGGTGGAGATAATTCACCCCTCCACTTT. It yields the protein CASTGQGGDNSPLHF. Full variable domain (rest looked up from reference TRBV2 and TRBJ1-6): EPEVTQTPSHQVTQMGQEVILRCVPISNHLYFYWYRQILGQKVEFLVSFYNNEISEKSEIFDDQFSVERPDGSNFTLKIRSTKLEDSAMYFCASTGQGGDNSPLHFGNGTRLTVT.

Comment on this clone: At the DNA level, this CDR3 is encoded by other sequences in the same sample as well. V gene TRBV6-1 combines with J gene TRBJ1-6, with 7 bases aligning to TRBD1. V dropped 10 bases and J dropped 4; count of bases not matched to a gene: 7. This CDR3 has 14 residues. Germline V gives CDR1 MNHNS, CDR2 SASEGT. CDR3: CATSGTEYNSPLHF. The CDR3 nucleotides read TGTGCCACATCCGGGACAGAGTATAATTCACCCCTCCACTTT.

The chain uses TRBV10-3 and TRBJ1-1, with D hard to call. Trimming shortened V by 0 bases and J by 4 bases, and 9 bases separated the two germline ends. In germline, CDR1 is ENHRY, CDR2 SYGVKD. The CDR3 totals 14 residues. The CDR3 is CAISESGVGTEAFF. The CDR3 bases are TGTGCCATCAGTGAGTCGGGAGTCGGCACTGAAGCTTTCTTT.

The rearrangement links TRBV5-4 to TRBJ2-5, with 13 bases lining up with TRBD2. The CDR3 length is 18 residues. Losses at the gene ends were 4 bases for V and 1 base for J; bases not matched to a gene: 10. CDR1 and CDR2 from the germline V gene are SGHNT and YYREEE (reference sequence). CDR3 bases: TGTGCCAGCAGCCCGGAACTTAGACTAGCGGGGGGCCAAGAGACCCAGTACTTC. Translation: CASSPELRLAGGQETQYF. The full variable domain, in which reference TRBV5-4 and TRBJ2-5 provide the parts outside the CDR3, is ETGVTQSPTHLIKTRGQQVTLRCSSQSGHNTVSWYQQALGQGPQFIFQYYREEENGRGNFPPRFSGLQFPNYSSELNVNALELDDSALYLCASSPELRLAGGQETQYFGPGTRLLVL.

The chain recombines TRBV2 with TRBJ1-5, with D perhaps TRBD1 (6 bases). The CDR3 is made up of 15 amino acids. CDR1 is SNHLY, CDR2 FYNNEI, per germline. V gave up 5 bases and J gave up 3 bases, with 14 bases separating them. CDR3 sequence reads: CASSPMTGPNQPQHF. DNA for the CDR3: TGTGCCAGCAGTCCAATGACAGGACCCAATCAGCCCCAGCATTTT.

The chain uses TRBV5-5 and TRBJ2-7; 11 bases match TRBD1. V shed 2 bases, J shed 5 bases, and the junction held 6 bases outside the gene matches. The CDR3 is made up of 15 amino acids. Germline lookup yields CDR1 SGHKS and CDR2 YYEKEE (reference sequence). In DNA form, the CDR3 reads TGTGCCAGCAGCTTAGGACAGGGGGCTATAAACGAGCAGTACGTC. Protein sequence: CASSLGQGAINEQYV.

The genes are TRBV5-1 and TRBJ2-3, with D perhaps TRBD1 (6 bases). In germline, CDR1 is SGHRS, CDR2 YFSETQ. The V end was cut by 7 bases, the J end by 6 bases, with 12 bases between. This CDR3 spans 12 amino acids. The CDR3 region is CASRTGQDTQYF. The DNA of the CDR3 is TGCGCCAGCCGAACAGGGCAGGATACGCAGTATTTT.

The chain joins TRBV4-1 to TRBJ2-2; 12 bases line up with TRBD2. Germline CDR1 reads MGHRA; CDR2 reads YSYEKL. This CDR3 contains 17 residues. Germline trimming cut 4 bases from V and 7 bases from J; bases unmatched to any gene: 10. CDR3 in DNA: TGCGCCAGCAGCCCAACCCTAGCGGGGGGGCACGGCGGGGAGCTGTTTTTT. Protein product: CASSPTLAGGHGGELFF.

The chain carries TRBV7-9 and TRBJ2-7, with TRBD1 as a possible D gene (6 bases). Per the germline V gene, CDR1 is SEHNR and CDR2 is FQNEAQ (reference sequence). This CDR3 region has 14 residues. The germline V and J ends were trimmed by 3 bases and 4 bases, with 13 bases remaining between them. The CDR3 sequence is CASSLKQGSYEQYF. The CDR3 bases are TGTGCCAGCAGCTTGAAGCAGGGGAGTTACGAGCAGTACTTC.

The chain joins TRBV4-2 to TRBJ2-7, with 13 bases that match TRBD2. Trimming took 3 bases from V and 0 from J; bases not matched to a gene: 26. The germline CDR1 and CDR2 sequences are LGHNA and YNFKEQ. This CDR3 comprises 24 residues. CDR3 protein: CASSHPVLQVNLGLAGFSSYEQYF. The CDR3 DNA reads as TGTGCCAGCAGCCATCCGGTTCTACAGGTTAATCTGGGACTAGCGGGATTTAGCTCCTACGAGCAGTACTTC.

CDR3 bases: TGCGCCAGCAGCTTATCAGGGGGTATCTCTGGAAACACCATATATTTT. Translating gives CASSLSGGISGNTIYF. The chain recombines TRBV5-1 with TRBJ1-3; 7 nucleotides align to TRBD1. The V gene's germline CDR1 is SGHRS and CDR2 YFSETQ. After removal of 2 bases from V and 0 bases from J, the junction contained 5 bases not matched to a gene. There are 16 residues in the CDR3. The full variable domain, completed using reference TRBV5-1 and TRBJ1-3, is KAGVTQTPRYLIKTRGQQVTLSCSPISGHRSVSWYQQTPGQGLQFLFEYFSETQRNKGNFPGRFSGRQFSNSRSEMNVSTLELGDSALYLCASSLSGGISGNTIYFGEGSWLTVV.

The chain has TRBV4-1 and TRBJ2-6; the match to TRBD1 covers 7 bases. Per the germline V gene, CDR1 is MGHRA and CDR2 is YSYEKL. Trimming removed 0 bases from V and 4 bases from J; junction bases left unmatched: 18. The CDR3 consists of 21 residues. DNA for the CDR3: TGCGCCAGCAGCCAAGATCAGCTGAAGTGGACAGGTCTGGTGGGGGCCAACGTCCTGACTTTC. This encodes CASSQDQLKWTGLVGANVLTF.

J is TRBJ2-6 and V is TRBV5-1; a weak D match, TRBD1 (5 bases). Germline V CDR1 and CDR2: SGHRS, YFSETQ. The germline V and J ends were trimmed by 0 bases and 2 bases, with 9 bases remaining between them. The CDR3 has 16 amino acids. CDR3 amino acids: CASSLAQGAGANVLTF. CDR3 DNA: TGCGCCAGCAGCTTGGCCCAGGGTGCTGGGGCCAACGTCCTGACTTTC.